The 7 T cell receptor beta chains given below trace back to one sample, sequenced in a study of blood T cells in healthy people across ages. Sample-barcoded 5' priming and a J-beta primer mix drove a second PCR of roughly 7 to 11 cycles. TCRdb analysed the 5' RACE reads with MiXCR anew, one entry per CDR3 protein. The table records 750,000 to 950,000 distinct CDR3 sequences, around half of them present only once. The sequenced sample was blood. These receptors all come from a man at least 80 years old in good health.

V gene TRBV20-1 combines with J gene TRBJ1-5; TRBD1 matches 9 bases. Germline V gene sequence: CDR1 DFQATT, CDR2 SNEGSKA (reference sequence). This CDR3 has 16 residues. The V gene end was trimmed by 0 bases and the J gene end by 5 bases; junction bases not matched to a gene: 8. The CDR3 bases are TGCAGTGCTAGAGATCGTCGGGGACAGGGCGATCAGCCCCAGCATTTT. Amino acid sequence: CSARDRRGQGDQPQHF.

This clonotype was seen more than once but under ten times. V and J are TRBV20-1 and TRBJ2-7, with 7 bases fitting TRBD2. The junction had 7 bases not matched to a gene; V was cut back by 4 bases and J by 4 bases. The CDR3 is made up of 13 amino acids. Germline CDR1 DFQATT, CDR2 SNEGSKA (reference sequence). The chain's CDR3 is CSAMGGKGYEQYF. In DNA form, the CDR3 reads TGCAGTGCTATGGGAGGGAAAGGGTACGAGCAGTACTTC.

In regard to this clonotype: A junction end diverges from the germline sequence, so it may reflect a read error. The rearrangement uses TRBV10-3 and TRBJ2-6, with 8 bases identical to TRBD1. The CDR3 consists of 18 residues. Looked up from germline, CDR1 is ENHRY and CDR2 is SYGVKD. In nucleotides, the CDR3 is TGTACCATCGCCCACCGGGACAGGTCGAGCTCTGGGGCCAACGTCCTGACTTTC. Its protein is CTIAHRDRSSSGANVLTF.

Here the CDR3 reads CASSLGLTLYSYNEQFF. CDR3 DNA: TGTGCCAGCAGCTTAGGCCTAACCCTTTACTCCTACAATGAGCAGTTCTTC. J is TRBJ2-1 and V is TRBV7-9, with D uncertain. Looked up from germline, CDR1 is SEHNR and CDR2 is FQNEAQ (reference sequence). This CDR3 spans 17 amino acids. Trimming shortened V by 1 base and J by 0 bases, and 13 bases separated the two germline ends.

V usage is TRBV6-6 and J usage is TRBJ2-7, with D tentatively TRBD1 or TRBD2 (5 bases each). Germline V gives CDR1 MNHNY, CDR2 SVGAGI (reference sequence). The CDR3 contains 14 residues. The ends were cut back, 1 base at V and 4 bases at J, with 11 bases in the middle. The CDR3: CASSYWGSLYEQYF. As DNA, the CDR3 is TGTGCCAGCAGTTACTGGGGGTCCCTTTACGAGCAGTACTTC.

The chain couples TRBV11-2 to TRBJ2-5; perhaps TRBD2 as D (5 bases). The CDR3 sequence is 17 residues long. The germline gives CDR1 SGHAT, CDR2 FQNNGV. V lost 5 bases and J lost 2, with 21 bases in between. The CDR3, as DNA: TGTGCCAGCAGCCCTTCGGAGGAGCGGATACCACAAGAGACCCAGTACTTC. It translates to CASSPSEERIPQETQYF. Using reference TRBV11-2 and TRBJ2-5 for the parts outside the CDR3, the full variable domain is EAGVAQSPRYKIIEKRQSVAFWCNPISGHATLYWYQQILGQGPKLLIQFQNNGVVDDSQLPKDRFSAERLKGVDSTLKIQPAKLEDSAVYLCASSPSEERIPQETQYFGPGTRLLVL.

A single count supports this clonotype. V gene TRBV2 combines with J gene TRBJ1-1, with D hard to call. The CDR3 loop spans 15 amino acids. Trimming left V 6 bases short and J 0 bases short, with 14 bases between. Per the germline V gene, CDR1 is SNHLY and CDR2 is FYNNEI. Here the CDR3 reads CASRNSHLVNTEAFF. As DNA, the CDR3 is TGTGCCAGCAGAAACAGTCACCTCGTGAACACTGAAGCTTTCTTT.